Below are 2 T cell receptor beta chains sequenced from a single sample in a study of beta chain features in type 1 diabetes. TCRB transcripts that were expressed got sequenced, as all of the isolated RNA had been reverse transcribed. The protocol was immunoSEQ multiplex PCR, while the TCRdb copy is restricted to in-frame clones and leaves out a portion. This table holds almost 350,000 clones, 7% to 9% found once. Input material: central memory CD4+ T cells from blood. The receptors come from a woman between 18 and 30 years old in good health.

This clone was recorded at least ten times. V is TRBV19 and J is TRBJ2-6; 8 nucleotides match TRBD1. The CDR3 is made up of 16 amino acids. CDR1 and CDR2 (germline): LNHDA, SQIVND (reference sequence). V was pared by 5 bases and J by 1 base, with 4 bases of the junction left unmatched. CDR3 residues: CASSPRTGSGANVLTF. CDR3 bases: TGTGCCAGTAGTCCACGGACAGGGTCTGGGGCCAACGTCCTGACTTTC.

The chain employs TRBV25-1 and TRBJ2-7; 7 nucleotides match TRBD1. The CDR3 runs to 14 residues. The germline CDR1 and CDR2 sequences are MGHDK and SYGVNS. The V and J ends lost 5 bases and 7 bases, in that order; junction bases with no gene match: 11. The CDR3 reads CASSRAGGLGEQYF. CDR3 in DNA: TGTGCCAGCAGTAGGGCAGGGGGTCTGGGGGAGCAGTACTTC.